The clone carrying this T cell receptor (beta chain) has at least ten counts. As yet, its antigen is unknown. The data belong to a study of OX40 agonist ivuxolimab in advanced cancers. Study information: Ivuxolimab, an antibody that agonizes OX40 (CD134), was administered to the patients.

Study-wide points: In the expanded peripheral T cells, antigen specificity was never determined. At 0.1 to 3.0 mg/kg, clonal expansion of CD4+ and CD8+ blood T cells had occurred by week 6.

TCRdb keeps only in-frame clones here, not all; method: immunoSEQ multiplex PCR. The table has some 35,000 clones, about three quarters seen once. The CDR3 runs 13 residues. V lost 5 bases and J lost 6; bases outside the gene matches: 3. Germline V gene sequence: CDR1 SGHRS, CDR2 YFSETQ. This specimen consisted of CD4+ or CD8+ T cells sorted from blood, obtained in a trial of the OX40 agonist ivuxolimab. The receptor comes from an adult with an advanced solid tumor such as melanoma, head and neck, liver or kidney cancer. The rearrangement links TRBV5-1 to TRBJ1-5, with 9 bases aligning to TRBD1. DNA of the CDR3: TGCGCCAGCAGACAGGGGGCGGGTCAGCCCCAGCATTTT. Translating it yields CASRQGAGQPQHF.